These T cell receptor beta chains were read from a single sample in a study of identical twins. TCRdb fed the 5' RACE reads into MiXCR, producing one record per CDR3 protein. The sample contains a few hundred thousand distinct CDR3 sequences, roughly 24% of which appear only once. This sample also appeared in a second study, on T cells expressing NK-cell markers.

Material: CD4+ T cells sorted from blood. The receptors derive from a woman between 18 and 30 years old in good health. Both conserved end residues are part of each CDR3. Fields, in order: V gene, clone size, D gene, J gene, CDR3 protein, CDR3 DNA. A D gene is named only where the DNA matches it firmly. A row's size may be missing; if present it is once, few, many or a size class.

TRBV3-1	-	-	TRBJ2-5	CASSQDPSLQETQYF	TGTGCCAGCAGCCAAGATCCAAGCCTACAGGAGACCCAGTACTTC
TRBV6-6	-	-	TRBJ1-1	CASSYRAGGEAFF	TGTGCCAGCAGTTACAGGGCCGGGGGTGAAGCTTTCTTT
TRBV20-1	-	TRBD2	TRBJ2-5	CSAGRTSGARGTQYF	TGCAGTGCTGGAAGGACTAGCGGGGCCCGGGGGACCCAGTACTTC
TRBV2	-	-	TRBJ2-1	CASRAGKQFF	TGTGCCAGCAGGGCGGGAAAGCAGTTCTTC
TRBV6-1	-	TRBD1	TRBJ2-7	CASSDYSGGRYEQYF	TGTGCCAGCAGTGACTACTCAGGGGGCCGATACGAGCAGTACTTC
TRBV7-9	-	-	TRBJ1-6	CASSGIGRGNSPLHF	TGTGCCAGCAGCGGAATCGGACGGGGTAATTCACCCCTCCACTTT
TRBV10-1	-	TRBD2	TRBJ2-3	CASSGSGTTDTQYF	TGCGCCAGCAGTGGTAGCGGGACCACAGATACGCAGTATTTT
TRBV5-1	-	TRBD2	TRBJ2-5	CASGKGLAGVRQETQYF	TGCGCCAGCGGAAAAGGACTAGCGGGGGTCAGACAAGAGACCCAGTACTTC
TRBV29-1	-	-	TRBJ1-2	CSAGWYGYTF	TGCAGCGCGGGGTGGTATGGCTACACCTTC
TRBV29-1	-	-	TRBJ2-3	CSVATLTSTDTQYF	TGCAGCGTTGCAACCCTAACTAGCACAGATACGCAGTATTTT
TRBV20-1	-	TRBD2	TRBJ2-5	CSAESGGQGETQYF	TGCAGTGCGGAAAGCGGGGGCCAGGGGGAGACCCAGTACTTC
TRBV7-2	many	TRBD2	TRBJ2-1	CASSPGLALNEQFF	TGTGCCAGCAGCCCCGGACTAGCCCTCAATGAGCAGTTCTTC
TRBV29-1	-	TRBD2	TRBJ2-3	CSAERELGTDTQYF	TGCAGCGCCGAGCGGGAGTTGGGGACAGATACGCAGTATTTT
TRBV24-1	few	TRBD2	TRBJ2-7	CATSDLGIAGYYEQYF	TGTGCCACCAGTGATTTGGGGATAGCGGGATACTACGAGCAGTACTTC
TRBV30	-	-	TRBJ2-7	CAWSVTHEQYF	TGTGCCTGGAGTGTTACCCACGAGCAGTACTTC
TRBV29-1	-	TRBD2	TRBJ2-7	CSAAPGLAGYEQYF	TGCAGCGCTGCACCGGGACTAGCGGGATACGAGCAGTACTTC
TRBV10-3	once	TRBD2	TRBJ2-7	CAISYLQTSGRHEQYF	TGTGCCATCAGTTACCTACAGACTAGCGGGAGGCACGAGCAGTACTTC
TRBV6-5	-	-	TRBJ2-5	CASSYSGLQETQYF	TGTGCCAGCAGTTACTCAGGGTTGCAAGAGACCCAGTACTTC
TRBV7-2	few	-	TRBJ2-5	CASSRATLPGTQYF	TGTGCCAGCAGTCGAGCCACCCTTCCGGGGACCCAGTACTTC
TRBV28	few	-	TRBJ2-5	CASSLPTATETQYF	TGTGCCAGCAGCCTCCCGACAGCAACAGAGACCCAGTACTTC
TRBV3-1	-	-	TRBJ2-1	CASSQGGFVGVCEQFF	TGTGCCAGCAGCCAAGGCGGATTTGTGGGAGTCTGTGAGCAGTTCTTC
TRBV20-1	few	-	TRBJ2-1	CSATGTYNEQFF	TGCAGTGCTACCGGGACTTACAATGAGCAGTTCTTC
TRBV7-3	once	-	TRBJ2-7	CASSLFAGPYEQYF	TGTGCCAGCAGCTTATTTGCCGGGCCCTACGAGCAGTACTTC
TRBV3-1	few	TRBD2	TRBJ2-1	CASSQGGLASYNEQFF	TGTGCCAGCAGCCAAGGGGGACTAGCGTCCTACAATGAGCAGTTCTTC
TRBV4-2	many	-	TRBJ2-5	CASSQDFLRGQETQYF	TGTGCCAGCAGCCAAGATTTTTTGCGGGGCCAAGAGACCCAGTACTTC
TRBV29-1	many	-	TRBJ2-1	CSVGPGQEQFF	TGCAGCGTCGGACCGGGCCAAGAGCAGTTCTTC
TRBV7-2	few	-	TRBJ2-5	CASSLARARGGETQYF	TGTGCCAGCAGCTTAGCGCGCGCTAGAGGAGGAGAGACCCAGTACTTC
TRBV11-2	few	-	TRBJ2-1	CASSFYRVSDEQFF	TGTGCCAGCAGCTTTTACAGGGTGTCCGATGAGCAGTTCTTC
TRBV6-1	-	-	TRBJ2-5	CASSGTIQETQYF	TGTGCCAGCAGTGGGACTATTCAAGAGACCCAGTACTTC
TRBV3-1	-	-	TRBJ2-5	CASARLLGETQYF	TGTGCCAGCGCGCGACTCTTAGGGGAGACCCAGTACTTC
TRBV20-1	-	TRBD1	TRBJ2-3	CSATGGTGTDTQYF	TGCAGTGCCACAGGGGGGACGGGAACAGATACGCAGTATTTT
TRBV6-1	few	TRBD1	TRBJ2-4	CASSRTGGRAAKNIQYF	TGTGCCAGCAGTCGGACAGGGGGGAGAGCGGCCAAAAACATTCAGTACTTC